These 25 T cell receptor beta chains came from one sample sequenced in a study of cytomegalovirus exposure and HLA in healthy donors. The PCR ran on 60 Vbeta and 13 Jbeta primers. The assay was immunoSEQ multiplex PCR, and TCRdb's table has in-frame clones only and misses some. The sample lists under 250,000 clones, about three quarters occurring once. Sequencing was carried out using PBMCs. The origin of the receptors is a male donor in good health and CMV-seronegative.

This clone was counted between two and nine times. The chain has TRBV7-2 and TRBJ1-1; 9 nucleotides line up with TRBD1. There are 14 residues in the CDR3. Germline CDR1 is SGHTA and CDR2 is FQGNSA. V was clipped by 5 bases and J by 3 bases; unmatched bases: 4. The CDR3: CASSPGQGYTEAFF. CDR3 coding DNA: TGTGCCAGCAGCCCGGGACAGGGTTACACTGAAGCTTTCTTT.

This clone was seen a few times. The chain couples TRBV4-2 to TRBJ2-7, with TRBD2 identical over 9 bases. Germline-derived CDR1 and CDR2 are LGHNA and YNFKEQ. This CDR3 has 17 residues. Trimming at V came to 4 bases and at J to 0 bases, leaving 10 bases not matched to a gene. The CDR3 region has the DNA TGTGCCAGCAGCCGGAGAAAAGCGGGGGGCCTCTCCTACGAGCAGTACTTC. Encoded protein: CASSRRKAGGLSYEQYF.

In this sample, this clone turned up a few times. The chain employs TRBV6-5 and TRBJ1-1; D uncertain. CDR1 is MNHEY, CDR2 SVGAGI, per germline. V shed 10 bases and J shed 4 bases, with 10 bases lying between them. The CDR3 has 11 residues. The CDR3 here is CATIGSTEAFF. CDR3 coding DNA: TGTGCCACCATAGGGAGCACTGAAGCTTTCTTT.

J is TRBJ2-3 and V is TRBV29-1, with 8 bases aligning to TRBD2. The CDR3 extends over 14 amino acids. V gave up 7 bases and J gave up 0 bases; unmatched junction bases: 6. CDR1 is SQVTM and CDR2 is ANQGSEA in the germline V gene. The CDR3 protein is CSAIAGTSTDTQYF. CDR3 in DNA: TGCAGCGCTATAGCGGGAACTAGCACAGATACGCAGTATTTT.

The chain recombines TRBV27 with TRBJ2-2; no clear D. CDR1 and CDR2 (germline): MNHEY, SMNVEV (reference sequence). The CDR3 is made up of 12 amino acids. V was pared by 4 bases and J by 6 bases, with 6 bases between. DNA for the CDR3: TGTGCCAGCAGTTCTTTCCCCGGGGAGCTGTTTTTT. It yields the protein CASSSFPGELFF.

As regards this clone: One end of the junction does not line up with germline, which may come from a read error. The V gene is TRBV6-6, the J gene TRBJ2-1; TRBD2 aligns across 7 bases. The CDR3 totals 15 residues. CDR1 and CDR2 (germline): MNHNY, SVGAGI (reference sequence). The CDR3 region is CASRARGSSHNEQFF. DNA of the CDR3: TGTGCCAGCCGTGCTCGCGGGAGCTCCCACAATGAGCAGTTCTTC.

The chain joins TRBV27 to TRBJ2-6; weak D call: TRBD2 (5 bases). The V end lost 5 bases, the J end lost 3 bases, and 14 bases lay between the germline ends. Germline CDR1 MNHEY, CDR2 SMNVEV (reference sequence). The CDR3 loop spans 16 amino acids. CDR3 residues: CASSTGRGFGANVLTF. The CDR3 coding sequence is TGTGCCAGCAGTACTGGTCGGGGTTTTGGGGCCAACGTCCTGACTTTC.

The chain uses TRBV30 and TRBJ2-5, with D uncertain. The germline CDR1 and CDR2 sequences are GTSNPN and SVGIG (reference sequence). CDR3 length equals 12 residues. V shed 0 bases and J shed 5 bases, with 7 bases lying between them. DNA for the CDR3: TGTGCCTGGAGTGTGAGGCGGGAGACCCAGTACTTC. This sequence encodes CAWSVRRETQYF.

The rearrangement joins TRBV11-2 to TRBJ2-5, with D maybe TRBD1 (6 bases). Germline values: CDR1 SGHAT, CDR2 FQNNGV. The CDR3 runs to 14 residues. The V and J ends lost 5 bases and 2 bases respectively, with 12 bases between them. The CDR3 DNA is TGTGCCAGCAGCCCGAGGACAGCGCAAGAGACCCAGTACTTC. Protein sequence: CASSPRTAQETQYF.

A few counts support this clone. The chain recombines TRBV28 with TRBJ1-6; no clear D. Germline V gene data show CDR1 as MDHEN and CDR2 as SYDVKM. This CDR3 comprises 16 residues. Between the trimmed V and J ends, which lost 3 bases and 5 bases, there was a span of 14 bases. Here the CDR3 DNA reads TGTGCCAGCAGTTTGGTCCACAGCAGAAATAATTCACCCCTCCACTTT. Encoded protein: CASSLVHSRNNSPLHF.

This clone was recorded a few times. V is TRBV19 and J is TRBJ2-6; a possible D gene is TRBD2 (5 bases). There are 15 residues in the CDR3. Trimming took 3 bases from V and 2 from J, leaving 8 bases between them. In germline, CDR1 is LNHDA, CDR2 SQIVND (reference sequence). CDR3 in DNA: TGTGCCAGTAGTATCGGGCGGGCTGGGGCCAACGTCCTGACTTTC. Translated, it gives CASSIGRAGANVLTF.

In its sample, this clone was seen once. The J gene is TRBJ2-2, the V gene TRBV5-1, with 14 bases aligning to TRBD2. CDR1 is SGHRS, CDR2 YFSETQ, per germline. CDR3 size: 18 residues. Trimming removed 0 bases from V and 4 bases from J; junction bases left unmatched: 5. CDR3 bases: TGCGCCAGCAGCTTGGGACTAGCGGGGGGGCCTGGCACCGGGGAGCTGTTTTTT. Translated, it gives CASSLGLAGGPGTGELFF.

This sequence joins TRBV5-4 and TRBJ1-1; D possibly corresponds to TRBD1 (6 bases). The germline V gene encodes CDR1 SGHNT and CDR2 YYREEE (reference sequence). This CDR3 spans 15 amino acids. V lost 2 bases to trimming and J lost 4 bases, with 15 bases between them. The CDR3 sequence: CASSLQGPPPTEAFF. CDR3 bases: TGTGCCAGCAGCTTACAGGGACCTCCGCCCACTGAAGCTTTCTTT.

This clone was counted between two and nine times. This chain uses TRBV6-4 with TRBJ1-1, with 9 bases fitting TRBD1. Trimming at V came to 6 bases and at J to 1 base, leaving 18 bases not matched to a gene. Germline CDR1 and CDR2: MRHNA and SNTAGT. The CDR3 loop spans 19 amino acids. CDR3 sequence (DNA): TGTGCCAGCAGCGACAGAGGGACAGGGACCAATAACAAGAACACTGAAGCTTTCTTT. It specifies CASSDRGTGTNNKNTEAFF.

This clone has just one count. Other DNA sequences from this sample encode an identical CDR3 as well. The J gene is TRBJ1-3, the V gene TRBV28, with D perhaps matching TRBD1 (5 bases). The CDR3 runs 14 residues. The germline V gene has CDR1 MDHEN and CDR2 SYDVKM. Trimming removed 2 bases at V and 4 bases at J, with 9 bases between. The CDR3 reads CASSLRQGGNTIYF. The CDR3 nucleotides are TGTGCCAGCAGTTTAAGGCAGGGAGGAAACACCATATATTTT.

V and J are TRBV2 and TRBJ1-5; TRBD1 matches at 10 bases. The CDR3 consists of 15 residues. In germline, CDR1 is SNHLY, CDR2 FYNNEI. J gave up 4 bases and V 7 bases, and 7 bases lay outside the gene matches. The CDR3 bases are TGTGCCAGCACCCCCGACAGGGGGCATAATCAGCCCCAGCATTTT. This encodes CASTPDRGHNQPQHF.

The J gene is TRBJ2-1, the V gene TRBV19, with 8 bases that match TRBD2. CDR3 length: 16 residues. J gave up 9 bases and V 3 bases, and 13 bases lay outside the gene matches. In germline, CDR1 is LNHDA, CDR2 SQIVND (reference sequence). The CDR3 DNA reads as TGTGCCAGTAGTATGAGGACTAGCCCCTCCGCGAGTGAGCAGTTCTTC. It is translated as CASSMRTSPSASEQFF.

The sample holds one count of this clone. The DNA of the CDR3 is TGTGCCAGCAGCGTAGCTGAGGGGGGACAGGGTACCCTGAACAACATTCAGTACTTC. Encoded protein: CASSVAEGGQGTLNNIQYF. The chain couples TRBV9 to TRBJ2-4; 9 bases are a match to TRBD1. From germline, CDR1 is SGDLS and CDR2 YYNGEE. J was trimmed by 7 bases and V by 0 bases; bases with no gene match: 17. The CDR3 contains 19 residues. Variable domain in full (rest from reference TRBV9 and TRBJ2-4): DSGVTQTPKHLITATGQRVTLRCSPRSGDLSVYWYQQSLDQGLQFLIQYYNGEERAKGNILERFSAQQFPDLHSELNLSSLELGDSALYFCASSVAEGGQGTLNNIQYFGAGTRLSVL.

The V and J genes are TRBV10-3 and TRBJ1-1; D is possibly TRBD1 (5 bases). Trimming took off 0 bases at V and 5 bases at J, with 10 bases between the two ends. Germline CDR1 is ENHRY and CDR2 is SYGVKD. This CDR3 is built from 14 residues. CDR3 in DNA: TGTGCCATCAGTGAGTCTCGGGGGGGGACTGAAGCTTTCTTT. Amino acids: CAISESRGGTEAFF.

This chain uses TRBV27 with TRBJ2-2, with TRBD1 matching over 9 bases. CDR3 length: 15 amino acids. The trim removed 6 bases at V and 5 bases at J, leaving 7 bases unmatched. CDR1 and CDR2 from the germline V gene are MNHEY and SMNVEV (reference sequence). In DNA form, the CDR3 reads TGTGCCAGCAGATTGGGGACAGGGATGACCGGGGAGCTGTTTTTT. This translates into CASRLGTGMTGELFF.

The CDR3 protein is CASSLFGGGSYGYTF. DNA of the CDR3: TGTGCCAGCAGTTTATTTGGGGGAGGTAGCTATGGCTACACCTTC. This chain joins TRBV27 and TRBJ1-2; D is possibly TRBD1 (5 bases). V gave up 1 base and J gave up 4 bases, with 13 bases separating them. Looked up from germline, CDR1 is MNHEY and CDR2 is SMNVEV (reference sequence). This CDR3 region has 15 residues.

This clone has more than one count but fewer than ten. The J gene is TRBJ2-3, the V gene TRBV5-1, with 8 bases aligning to TRBD2. The V and J ends lost 5 bases and 1 base, in that order; junction bases with no gene match: 9. The CDR3 consists of 16 residues. Germline V gene lookup returns CDR1 SGHRS and CDR2 YFSETQ. CDR3 region: CASSGSSGSGTDTQYF. The CDR3 DNA reads as TGCGCCAGCAGTGGATCTAGCGGGTCGGGCACAGATACGCAGTATTTT.

The chain links TRBV14 to TRBJ2-7, with TRBD1 identical over 8 bases. CDR3 length: 17 amino acids. Germline assignment: CDR1 SGHDN and CDR2 FVKESK. Trimming removed 4 bases from V and 3 bases from J; junction bases left unmatched: 14. CDR3 bases: TGTGCCAGCAGCCCAAAACCGTCCGGGACAGGCATCTACGAGCAGTACTTC. This gives the protein CASSPKPSGTGIYEQYF.

This sequence joins TRBV4-2 and TRBJ2-7, with TRBD2 matching over 10 bases. In germline, CDR1 is LGHNA, CDR2 YNFKEQ. Trimming cost V 0 bases and J 1 base; bases outside gene matches: 6. This CDR3 region has 17 residues. The DNA of the CDR3 is TGTGCCAGCAGCCAAGATCCCCTGACTAGCGGGTCCTACGAGCAGTACTTC. Amino acid sequence: CASSQDPLTSGSYEQYF.

The chain carries TRBV5-8 and TRBJ2-7; a weak D match, TRBD2 (6 bases). CDR1 is SGHTS and CDR2 is YDEGEE in the germline V gene. V was shortened by 4 bases and J by 3 bases, with 14 bases between the two germline ends. CDR3 length equals 14 residues. The CDR3: CASSAASVYYEQYF. For the CDR3, the DNA is TGTGCCAGCAGCGCCGCTAGCGTTTACTACGAGCAGTACTTC.